This T cell receptor (beta chain) was sequenced during a study of blood T cell repertoires in COVID-19. On the study more broadly: The United States, Italy and Spain supplied acute and convalescent COVID-19 samples.

V dropped 3 bases and J dropped 0 bases, with 13 bases sitting between them. CDR1 and CDR2 from the germline V gene are SGDLS and YYNGEE. The CDR3 is 16 residues long. Only in-frame clones appear in the TCRdb table, and some are missing; sequencing was by immunoSEQ multiplex PCR. The sample yields 390,000 or so clones, around 87% seen once. This receptor was obtained from a woman between 25 and 40 years old with COVID-19, enrolled during active disease. The chain carries TRBV9 and TRBJ1-3; D not resolved. The sample was peripheral blood. For the CDR3, the DNA is TGTGCCAGCAGCGGGGAGACGGTTAGCTCTGGAAACACCATATATTTT. Its translation: CASSGETVSSGNTIYF. Full variable domain (outside the CDR3, taken from reference TRBV9 and TRBJ1-3): DSGVTQTPKHLITATGQRVTLRCSPRSGDLSVYWYQQSLDQGLQFLIQYYNGEERAKGNILERFSAQQFPDLHSELNLSSLELGDSALYFCASSGETVSSGNTIYFGEGSWLTVV.